This TCR beta chain was captured in a study of cytomegalovirus exposure and HLA in healthy donors. Study-level findings and limits: When the data were analyzed later, several of the most significant clusters appeared to be linked to common viral pathogens.

PCR involved 60 Vbeta and 13 Jbeta primers. The assay was immunoSEQ multiplex PCR, and TCRdb's table has in-frame clones only and misses some. The table lists about 70,000 clones, roughly 90% of them singletons. Comments on this clone: Its antigen is unknown.

Germline loops: CDR1 SGHRS, CDR2 YFSETQ. Trimming shortened V by 4 bases and J by 4 bases, and 9 bases separated the two germline ends. This CDR3 is built from 12 residues. Each donor was healthy, and each was a bone marrow donor. Whereas donors were nominally healthy upon sampling, unrecorded immune exposures were probable. Material for sequencing was PBMCs. This chain joins TRBV5-1 and TRBJ2-7; D remains unclear. The receptor's source is a woman aged 30 to 39 in good health and CMV-seronegative. In nucleotides, the CDR3 is TGCGCCAGCAGCGCTCTCGGGTACGAGCAGTACTTC. This codes for CASSALGYEQYF.